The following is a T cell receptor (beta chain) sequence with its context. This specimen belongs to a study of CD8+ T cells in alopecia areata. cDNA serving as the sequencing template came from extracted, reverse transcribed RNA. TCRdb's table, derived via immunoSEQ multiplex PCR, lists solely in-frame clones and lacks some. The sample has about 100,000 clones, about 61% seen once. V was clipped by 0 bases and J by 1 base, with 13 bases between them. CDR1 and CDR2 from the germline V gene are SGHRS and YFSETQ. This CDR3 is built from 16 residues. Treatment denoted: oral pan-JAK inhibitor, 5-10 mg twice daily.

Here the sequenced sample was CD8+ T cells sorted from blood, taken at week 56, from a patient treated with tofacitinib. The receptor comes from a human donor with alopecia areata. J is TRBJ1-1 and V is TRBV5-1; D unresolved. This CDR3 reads CASSLGEEGTNTEAFF. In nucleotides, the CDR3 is TGCGCCAGCAGCTTGGGGGAGGAGGGTACGAACACTGAAGCTTTCTTT.